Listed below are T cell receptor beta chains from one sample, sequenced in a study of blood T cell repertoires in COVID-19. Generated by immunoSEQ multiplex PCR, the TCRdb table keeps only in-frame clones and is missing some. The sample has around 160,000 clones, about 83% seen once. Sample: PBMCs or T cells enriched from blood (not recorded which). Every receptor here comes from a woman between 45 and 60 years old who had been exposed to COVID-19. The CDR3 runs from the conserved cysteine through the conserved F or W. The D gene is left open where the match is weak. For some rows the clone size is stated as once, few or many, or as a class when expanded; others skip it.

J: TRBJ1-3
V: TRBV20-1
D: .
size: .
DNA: TGCAGTGCTAGTGGAAGGGGAGGAAACACCATATATTTT
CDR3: CSASGRGGNTIYF

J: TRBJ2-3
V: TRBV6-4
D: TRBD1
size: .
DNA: TGTGCCAGCAGTGACTCGGGACAGGGGGCAGATACGCAGTATTTT
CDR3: CASSDSGQGADTQYF

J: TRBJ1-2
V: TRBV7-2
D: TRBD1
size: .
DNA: TGTGCCAGCAGCTTACAGGGGGCGGACTATGGCTACACCTTC
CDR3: CASSLQGADYGYTF

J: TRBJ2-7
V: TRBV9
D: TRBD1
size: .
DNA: TGTGCCAGCAGCGCTCATACCCCGGGACAGGGCTCCTACGAGCAGTACTTC
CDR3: CASSAHTPGQGSYEQYF

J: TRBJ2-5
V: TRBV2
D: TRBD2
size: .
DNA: TGTGCCAGCAGTTCGGGCGGGGGGACCCAAGAGACCCAGTACTTC
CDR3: CASSSGGGTQETQYF

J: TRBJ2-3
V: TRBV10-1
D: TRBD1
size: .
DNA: TGCGCCAGCAGTGAGGACAGGGCTTTTAGCACAGATACGCAGTATTTT
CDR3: CASSEDRAFSTDTQYF

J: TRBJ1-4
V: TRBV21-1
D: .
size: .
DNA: TGTGCCAGCAGCAAAGAGGGGGGACAGCACTCAACTAATGAAAAACTGTTTTTT
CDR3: CASSKEGGQHSTNEKLFF

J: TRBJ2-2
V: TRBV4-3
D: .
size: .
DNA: TGCGCCAGCAGCCAACAAAGCGCAAAGAACACCGGGGAGCTGTTTTTT
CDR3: CASSQQSAKNTGELFF

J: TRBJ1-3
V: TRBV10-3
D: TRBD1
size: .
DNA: TGTGCCATCAGTGGGGACAGTAACACCATATATTTT
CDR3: CAISGDSNTIYF

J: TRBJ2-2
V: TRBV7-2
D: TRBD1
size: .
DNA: TGTGCCAGCAGCTACCGGACAGGAAACACCGGGGAGCTGTTTTTT
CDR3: CASSYRTGNTGELFF

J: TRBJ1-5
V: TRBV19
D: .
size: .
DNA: TGTGCCAGTAGTTCCGGGGTACAAGCGTCCCAGCCCCAGCATTTT
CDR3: CASSSGVQASQPQHF

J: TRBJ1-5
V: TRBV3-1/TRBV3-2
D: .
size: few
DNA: TGTGCCAGCAGCCAAGGGGGGGGAAACGGTCAGCCCCAGCATTTT
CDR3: CASSQGGGNGQPQHF

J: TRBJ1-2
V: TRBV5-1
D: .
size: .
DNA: TGCGCCAGCAGCCCAGAACCAGGGTCTAACTATGGCTACACCTTC
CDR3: CASSPEPGSNYGYTF

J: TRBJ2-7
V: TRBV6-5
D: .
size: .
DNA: TGTGCCAGCAGTCCGGAGGCTGGTGGGTACGAGCAGTACTTC
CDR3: CASSPEAGGYEQYF

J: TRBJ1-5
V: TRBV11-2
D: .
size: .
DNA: TGTGCCAGCTCACAGGGAGTATGGCAGCCCCAGCATTTT
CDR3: CASSQGVWQPQHF

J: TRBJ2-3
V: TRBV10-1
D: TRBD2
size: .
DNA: TGCGCCAGCAGCAAAACGGGACTAGCGGGACGCACAGATACGCAGTATTTT
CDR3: CASSKTGLAGRTDTQYF

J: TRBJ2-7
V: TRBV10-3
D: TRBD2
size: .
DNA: TGTGCCATCAGTGGGGAGGGGAAGCCCTACGAGCAGTACTTC
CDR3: CAISGEGKPYEQYF

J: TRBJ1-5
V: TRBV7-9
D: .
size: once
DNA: TGTGCCAGCAGCCACGGTTATCAGCCCCAGCATTTT
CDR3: CASSHGYQPQHF

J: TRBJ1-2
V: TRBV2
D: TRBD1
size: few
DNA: TGTGCCAGCAGTGTGGGACAGTCCTATGGCTACACCTTC
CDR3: CASSVGQSYGYTF

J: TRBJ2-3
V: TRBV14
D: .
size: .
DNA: TGTGCCAGCAGCCAGAGTTTCAAAGATACGCAGTATTTT
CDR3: CASSQSFKDTQYF

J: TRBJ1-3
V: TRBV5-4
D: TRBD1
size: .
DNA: TGTGCCAGCATGGACAGGGGACTCGCGGGAAACACCATATATTTT
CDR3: CASMDRGLAGNTIYF

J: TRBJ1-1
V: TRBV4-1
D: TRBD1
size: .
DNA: TGCGCCAGCAGCCAAGAGACAGGGGGCATCACTGAAGCTTTCTTT
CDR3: CASSQETGGITEAFF

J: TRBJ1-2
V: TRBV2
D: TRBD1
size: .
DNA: TGTGCCAGCAGTTACCAACCGGGACAGGGCCTTGCTAACTATGGCTACACCTTC
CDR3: CASSYQPGQGLANYGYTF

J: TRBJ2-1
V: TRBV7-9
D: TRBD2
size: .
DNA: TGTGCCAGCAGCCAAGCGGGGGGTGAGCAGTTCTTC
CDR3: CASSQAGGEQFF

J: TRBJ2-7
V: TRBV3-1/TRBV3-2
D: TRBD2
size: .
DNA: TGTGCCAGCAGCCCTTCGGGACTAGCGGGGAACGAGCAGTACTTC
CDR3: CASSPSGLAGNEQYF

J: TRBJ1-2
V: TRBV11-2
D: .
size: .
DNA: TGTGCCAGCAGCCCGCGCGGGGGCAATTATGGCTACACCTTC
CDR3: CASSPRGGNYGYTF

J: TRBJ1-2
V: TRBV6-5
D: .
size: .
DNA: TGTGCCAGCAGTTACTCGGCGGGGGCTAACTATGGCTACACCTTC
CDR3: CASSYSAGANYGYTF

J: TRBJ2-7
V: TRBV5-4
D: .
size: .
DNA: TGTGCCAGCAGCTTTACAGGGAGGGTGTACGAGCAGTACTTC
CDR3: CASSFTGRVYEQYF

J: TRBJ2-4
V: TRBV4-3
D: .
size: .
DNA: TGCGCCAGCAGCCAAGACTTTACCCGGTTCAACATTCAGTACTTC
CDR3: CASSQDFTRFNIQYF

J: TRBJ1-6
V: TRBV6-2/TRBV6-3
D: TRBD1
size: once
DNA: TGTGCCAGCAGTCGACAGGGAAGACCCCTCCACTTT
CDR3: CASSRQGRPLHF

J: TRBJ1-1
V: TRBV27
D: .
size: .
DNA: TGTGCCAGCGGATGGCAGGGAAGTAGCACTGAAGCTTTCTTT
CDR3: CASGWQGSSTEAFF

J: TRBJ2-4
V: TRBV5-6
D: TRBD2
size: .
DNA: TGTGCCAGCAGCTTGACGAGCGGGGGGGCCCGGGCCAAAAACATTCAGTACTTC
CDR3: CASSLTSGGARAKNIQYF

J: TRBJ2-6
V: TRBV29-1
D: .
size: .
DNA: TGCAGCGTTTTAGGTCTAGTAGCTGGGGCCAACGTCCTGACTTTC
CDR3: CSVLGLVAGANVLTF

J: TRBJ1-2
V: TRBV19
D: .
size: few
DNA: TGTGCCAGTAGTACCGTCCTCTACACCTTC
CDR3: CASSTVLYTF

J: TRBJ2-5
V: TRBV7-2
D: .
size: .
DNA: TGTGCCAGCAGCTTAGGTGGCAGGCAAGAGACCCAGTACTTC
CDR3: CASSLGGRQETQYF

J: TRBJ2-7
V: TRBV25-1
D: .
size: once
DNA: TGTGCCAGCAGTGTCGGACAGCATAGCTCCTACGAGCAGTACTTC
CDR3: CASSVGQHSSYEQYF